This TCR beta chain was obtained from a study of Ad26.COV2.S vaccination and SARS-CoV-2 variants. Study-level background: In the COV1001 trial, the donor was in the Ad26.COV2.S arm. Recipients of Ad26.COV2.S got it intramuscularly, once or twice 56 days apart. Whole-study findings and limits: Participants in the vaccine arm had higher spike-specific TCR breadth; placebo recipients had lower. The TCR breadth and depth analyses may have produced an underestimate of total T cell responses.

Only in-frame clones appear in the TCRdb table, and some are missing; sequencing was by immunoSEQ multiplex PCR. The table lists about 350,000 clones, approximately 86% of them singletons. Trimming removed 2 bases at V and 4 bases at J, with 18 bases between. CDR1 and CDR2 (germline): MDHEN, SYDVKM. The CDR3 extends over 17 amino acids. Treatment described: about 20 received Ad26.COV2.S at low or high dose, single or two shots; about 5 received placebo; per-sample allocation not given. All samples were drawn on day 63, counting from the first vaccine or placebo injection. About this clone: Its cognate antigen is unknown.

This chain joins TRBV28 and TRBJ2-1, with D perhaps TRBD2 (6 bases). The sequencing used peripheral blood, collected in a trial of Ad26.COV2.S vaccine versus placebo. The TCR was taken from a person aged 18-60 years who received the Ad26.COV2.S COVID-19 vaccine or a placebo. CDR3 residues: CASSLLTSNTGYNEQFF. The CDR3 DNA is TGTGCCAGCAGTTTACTTACTAGCAACACCGGTTACAATGAGCAGTTCTTC.